These 3 T cell receptor beta chains share one sample of origin, sequenced in a study of T cell responses to AZD1222 COVID-19 vaccine. Profiled with immunoSEQ multiplex PCR; TCRdb holds only in-frame clones, not every one. The sample includes 20,000 to 30,000 clones, around 86% of them seen just once. The starting material was peripheral blood, obtained 28 days after the second AZD1222 dose. The receptors come from an adult who received the AZD1222 COVID-19 vaccine.

The genes are TRBV3-1 (or the pseudogene TRBV3-2) and TRBJ1-3; a possible D gene is TRBD1 (5 bases). The CDR3 runs to 14 residues. Trimming took 0 bases from V and 4 from J, leaving 7 bases between them. CDR1 and CDR2 (germline): LGHDT, YNNKEL (reference sequence). This chain's CDR3 is CASSQEGGGNTIYF. The CDR3 DNA sequence: TGTGCCAGCAGCCAAGAGGGGGGAGGAAACACCATATATTTT.

The rearrangement joins TRBV11-2 to TRBJ2-1, with D unresolved. V was cut by 8 bases and J by 9 bases, with 11 bases left in between. Germline V gene sequence: CDR1 SGHAT, CDR2 FQNNGV. The CDR3 loop spans 11 amino acids. CDR3 bases: TGTGCCAGCCGAAGGTTTGGTGAGCAGTTCTTC. Protein product: CASRRFGEQFF.

The rearrangement joins TRBV6-5 to TRBJ2-3; D not certain. Between the trimmed V and J ends, which lost 6 bases and 5 bases, there was a span of 6 bases. The CDR3 covers 11 residues. Germline V gives CDR1 MNHEY, CDR2 SVGAGI. The CDR3 DNA follows: TGTGCCAGCAGAAACCTAGATACGCAGTATTTT. Protein: CASRNLDTQYF.